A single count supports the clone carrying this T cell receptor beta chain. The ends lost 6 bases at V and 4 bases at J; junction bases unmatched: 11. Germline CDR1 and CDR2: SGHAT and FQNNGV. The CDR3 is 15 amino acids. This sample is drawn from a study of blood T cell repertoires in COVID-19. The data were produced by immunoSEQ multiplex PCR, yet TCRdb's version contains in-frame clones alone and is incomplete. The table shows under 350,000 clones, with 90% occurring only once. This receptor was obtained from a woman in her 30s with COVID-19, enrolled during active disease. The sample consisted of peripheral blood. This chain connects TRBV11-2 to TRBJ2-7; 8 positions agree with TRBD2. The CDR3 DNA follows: TGTGCCAGCAGGCCAACTAGCGGTCCGCTTTACGAGCAGTACTTC. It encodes CASRPTSGPLYEQYF.